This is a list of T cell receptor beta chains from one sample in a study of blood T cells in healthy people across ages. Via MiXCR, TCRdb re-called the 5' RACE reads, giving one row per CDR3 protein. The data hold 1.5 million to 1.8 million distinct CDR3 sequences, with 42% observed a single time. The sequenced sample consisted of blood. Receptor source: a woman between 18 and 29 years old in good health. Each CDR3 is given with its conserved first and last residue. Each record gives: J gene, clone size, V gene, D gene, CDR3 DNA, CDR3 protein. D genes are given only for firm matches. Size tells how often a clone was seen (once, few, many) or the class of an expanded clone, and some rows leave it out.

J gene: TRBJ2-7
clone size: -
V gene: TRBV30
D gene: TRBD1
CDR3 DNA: TGTGCCTGGAGTCTCGGACAGGGCTCCTGCGAGCAGTACTTC
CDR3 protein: CAWSLGQGSCEQYF

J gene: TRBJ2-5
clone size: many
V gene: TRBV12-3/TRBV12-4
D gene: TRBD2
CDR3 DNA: TGTGCCAGCAGTTGGACTAGGGGTGAGACCCAGTACTTC
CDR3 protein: CASSWTRGETQYF

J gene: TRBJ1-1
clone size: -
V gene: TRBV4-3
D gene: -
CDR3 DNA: TGCGCCAGCAGCCAAGATCCGGGAAGGGCTGAAGCTTTCTTT
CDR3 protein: CASSQDPGRAEAFF

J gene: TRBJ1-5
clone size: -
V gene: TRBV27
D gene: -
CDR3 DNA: TGTGCCAGCTCTCTTCGGTGGGCCCCAGGGGTTCAGCCCCAGCATTTT
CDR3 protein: CASSLRWAPGVQPQHF

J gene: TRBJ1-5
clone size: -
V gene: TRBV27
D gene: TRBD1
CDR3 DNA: TGTGCCAGCAGTAAATCGGACAGGGCTGGGCAGCCCCAGCATTTT
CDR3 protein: CASSKSDRAGQPQHF

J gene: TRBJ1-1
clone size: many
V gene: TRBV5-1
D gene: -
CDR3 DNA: TGCGCCAGCAGGCAGGACGGCTCGAACACTGAAGCTTTCTTT
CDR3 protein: CASRQDGSNTEAFF

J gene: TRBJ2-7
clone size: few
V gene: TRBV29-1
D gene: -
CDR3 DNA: TGCAGCTCCTATGTTCTGGGAGACTACGAGCAGTACTTC
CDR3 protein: CSSYVLGDYEQYF

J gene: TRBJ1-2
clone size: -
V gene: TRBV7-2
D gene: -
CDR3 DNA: TGTGCCAGCAGCCCCTTTGAGGGCCGGATTAACTATGGCTACACCTTC
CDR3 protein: CASSPFEGRINYGYTF

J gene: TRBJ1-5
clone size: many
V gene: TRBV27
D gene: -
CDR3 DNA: TGTGCCAGCAGTCTTGGGTTAGGACAGCCCCAGCATTTT
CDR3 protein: CASSLGLGQPQHF

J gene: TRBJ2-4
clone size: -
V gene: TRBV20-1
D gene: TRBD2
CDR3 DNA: TGCAGTGCTAGAGATCCTAGCGGTGCGGGGGCCAAAAACATTCAGTACTTC
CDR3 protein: CSARDPSGAGAKNIQYF

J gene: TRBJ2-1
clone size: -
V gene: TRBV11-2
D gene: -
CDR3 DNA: TGTGCCAGCAGCTTCGGTTCTGTCTACAATGAGCAGTTCTTC
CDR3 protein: CASSFGSVYNEQFF

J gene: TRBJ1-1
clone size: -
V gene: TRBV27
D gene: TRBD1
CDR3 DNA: TGTGCCAGTTCGCCAGGGACAGGCCTTGAAGCTTTCTTT
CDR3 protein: CASSPGTGLEAFF

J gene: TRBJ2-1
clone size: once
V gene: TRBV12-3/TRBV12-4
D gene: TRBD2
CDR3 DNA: TGTGCCAGCAGTTTCCTACTAGCGGGGAGAACCAATGAGCAGTTCTTC
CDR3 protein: CASSFLLAGRTNEQFF

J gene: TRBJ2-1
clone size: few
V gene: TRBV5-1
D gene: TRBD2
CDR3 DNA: TGCGCCAGCAGCTCCGGGACTAGCGGGAGTGGGTTCTACAATGAGCAGTTCTTC
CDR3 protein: CASSSGTSGSGFYNEQFF

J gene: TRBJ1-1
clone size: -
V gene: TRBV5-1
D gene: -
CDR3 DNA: TGCGCCAGCAGCTTGGCTATCATTTTGAACACTGAAGCTTTCTTT
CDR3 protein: CASSLAIILNTEAFF

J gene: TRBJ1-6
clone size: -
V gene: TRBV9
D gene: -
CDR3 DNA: TGTGCCAGCAGCGTAGGTTCGAGCTCCTATAATTCACCCCTCCACTTT
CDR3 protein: CASSVGSSSYNSPLHF

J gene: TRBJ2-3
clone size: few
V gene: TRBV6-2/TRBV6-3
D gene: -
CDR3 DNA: TGTGCCAGCAGACCAAGACTACATACGCAGTATTTT
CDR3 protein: CASRPRLHTQYF

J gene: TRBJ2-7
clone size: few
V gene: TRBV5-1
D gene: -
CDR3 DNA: TGCGCCAGCAGCTCGGGACCGATTTCCTACGAGCAGTACTTC
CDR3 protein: CASSSGPISYEQYF

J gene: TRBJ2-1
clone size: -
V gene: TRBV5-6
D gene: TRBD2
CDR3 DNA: TGTGCCAGCAGCTGGGAGGGACGTATATTCTACAATGAGCAGTTCTTC
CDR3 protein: CASSWEGRIFYNEQFF

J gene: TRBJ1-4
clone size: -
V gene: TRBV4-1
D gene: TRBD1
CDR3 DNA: TGCGCCAGCAGCCGACCGGGACAGGTGGACGAAAAACTGTTTTTT
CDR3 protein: CASSRPGQVDEKLFF

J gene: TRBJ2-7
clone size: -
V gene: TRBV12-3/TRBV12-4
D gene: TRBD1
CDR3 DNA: TGTGCCAGCAGTCTTAGGACAGGGGCAACCTACGAGCAGTACTTC
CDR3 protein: CASSLRTGATYEQYF

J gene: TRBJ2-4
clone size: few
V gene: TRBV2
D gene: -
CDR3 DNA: TGTGCCAGCAGTGAGGACAGCTTAGCCAAAAACATTCAGTACTTC
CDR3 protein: CASSEDSLAKNIQYF

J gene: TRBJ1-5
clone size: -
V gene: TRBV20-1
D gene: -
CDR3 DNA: TGCAGTGCCGGCCGGACAGTAGCAAATCAGCCCCAGCATTTT
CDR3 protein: CSAGRTVANQPQHF

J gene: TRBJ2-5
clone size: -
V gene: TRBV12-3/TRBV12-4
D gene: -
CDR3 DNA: TGTGCCAGCCCTCGGGAGACCCAGTACTTC
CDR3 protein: CASPRETQYF

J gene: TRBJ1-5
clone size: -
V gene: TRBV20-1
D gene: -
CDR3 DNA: TGCAGTGCTAGAGATCAGACCGGATCATGGCAGCCCCGGCATTTT
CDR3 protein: CSARDQTGSWQPRHF

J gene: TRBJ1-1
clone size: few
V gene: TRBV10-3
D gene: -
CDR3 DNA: TGTGCCATCAGTGAAAGCAAGAACACTGAAGCTTTCTTT
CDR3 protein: CAISESKNTEAFF

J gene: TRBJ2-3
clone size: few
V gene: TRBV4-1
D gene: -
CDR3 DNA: TGCGCCAGCAGCCAAGGAGACACCTGGGGCACAGATACGCAGTATTTT
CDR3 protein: CASSQGDTWGTDTQYF

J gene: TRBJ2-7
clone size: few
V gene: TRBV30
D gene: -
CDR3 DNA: TGTGCCTCCTTGTGGGGTTCCTACGAGCAGTACTTC
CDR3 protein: CASLWGSYEQYF

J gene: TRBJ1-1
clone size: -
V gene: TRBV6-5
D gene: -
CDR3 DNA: TGTGCCAGCAGTTACCAGGGGAGTTCTGAAGCTTTCTTT
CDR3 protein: CASSYQGSSEAFF

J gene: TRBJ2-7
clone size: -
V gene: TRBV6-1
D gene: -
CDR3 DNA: TGTGCCAGCAGTGGGTGGGAAGGCTACGAGCAGTACTTC
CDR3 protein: CASSGWEGYEQYF

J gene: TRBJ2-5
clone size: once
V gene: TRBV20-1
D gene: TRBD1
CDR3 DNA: TGCAGTGCGGGAGACAGGGGCGAGACCCAGTACTTC
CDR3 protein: CSAGDRGETQYF

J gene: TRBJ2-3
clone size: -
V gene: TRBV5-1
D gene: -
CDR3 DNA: TGCGCCAGCAGCTTATTAGACAGAGGGTCGGATACGCAGTATTTT
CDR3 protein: CASSLLDRGSDTQYF

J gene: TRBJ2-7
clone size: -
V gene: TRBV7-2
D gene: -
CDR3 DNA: TGTGCCAGCAGCCACCGACCGGATGAATACTACGAGCAGTACTTC
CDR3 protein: CASSHRPDEYYEQYF

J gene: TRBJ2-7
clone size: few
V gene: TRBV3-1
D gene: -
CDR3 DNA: TGTGCCAGCAGCCTTTGGGACTCCCACTACGAGCAGTACTTC
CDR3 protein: CASSLWDSHYEQYF

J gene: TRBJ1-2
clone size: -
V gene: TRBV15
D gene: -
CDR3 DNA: TGTGCCACCAGCACAGCCATCTTGGACCAATCCTATGGCTACACCTTC
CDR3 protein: CATSTAILDQSYGYTF

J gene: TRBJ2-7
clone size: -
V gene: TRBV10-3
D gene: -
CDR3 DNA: TGTACCATCAGTCGGGTGACTTACGAGCAGTACTTC
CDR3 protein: CTISRVTYEQYF

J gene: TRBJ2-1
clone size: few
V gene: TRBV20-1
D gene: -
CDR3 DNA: TGCAGTGCTGGCAGACAGGCCCGCTACAATGAGCAGTTCTTC
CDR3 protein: CSAGRQARYNEQFF

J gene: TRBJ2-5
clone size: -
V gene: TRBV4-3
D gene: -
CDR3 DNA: TGCGCCAGCAGCCAAGACTGGTTTGAGGACCCGTCGCGGGAGACCCAGTACTTC
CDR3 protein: CASSQDWFEDPSRETQYF

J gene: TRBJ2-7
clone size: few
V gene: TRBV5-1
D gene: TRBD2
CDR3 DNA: TGCGCCAGCAGCTCTCGGGGGGGGAGAGGCTACGAGCAGTACTTC
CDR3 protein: CASSSRGGRGYEQYF

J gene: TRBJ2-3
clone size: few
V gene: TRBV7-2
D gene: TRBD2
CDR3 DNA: TGTGCCAGCAGCTTTAGCGGGGGGCCGGGAGCAGATACGCAGTATTTT
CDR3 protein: CASSFSGGPGADTQYF

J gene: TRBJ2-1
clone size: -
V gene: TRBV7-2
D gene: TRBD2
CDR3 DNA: TGTGCCACCCGGCGGGAGAGCTACAATGAGCAGTTCTTC
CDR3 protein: CATRRESYNEQFF

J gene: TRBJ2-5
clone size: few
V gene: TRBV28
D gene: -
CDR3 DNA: TGTGCCAGCAGTTTACCCCTGAGCCGTCGGGTACAGGAGACCCAGTACTTC
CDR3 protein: CASSLPLSRRVQETQYF

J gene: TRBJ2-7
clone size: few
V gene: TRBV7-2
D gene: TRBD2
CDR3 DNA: TGTGCCAGCAGCTTAAGCGGCGGGGGGCCGTCCTACGAGCAGTACTTC
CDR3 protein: CASSLSGGGPSYEQYF

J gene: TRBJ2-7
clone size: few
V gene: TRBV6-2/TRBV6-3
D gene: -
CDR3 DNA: TGTGCCAGCAACAGAGTCGTAAACTACGAGCAGTACTTC
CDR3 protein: CASNRVVNYEQYF

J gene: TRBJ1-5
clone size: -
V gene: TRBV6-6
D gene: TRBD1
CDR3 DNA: TGTGCCGGCAGCACCGGGACAGGGCTTCAGCCCCAGCATTTT
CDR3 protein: CAGSTGTGLQPQHF

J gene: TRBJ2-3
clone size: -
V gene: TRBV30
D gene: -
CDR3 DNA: TGTGCCTGGAATCAAGGGATGGGTGGAGCAGATACGCAGTATTTT
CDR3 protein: CAWNQGMGGADTQYF

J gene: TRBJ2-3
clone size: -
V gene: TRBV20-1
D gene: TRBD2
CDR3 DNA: TGCAGTGCTAGATATCGGGGGGGCACAGATACGCAGTATTTT
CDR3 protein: CSARYRGGTDTQYF

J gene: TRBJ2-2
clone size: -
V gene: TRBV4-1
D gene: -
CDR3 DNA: TGCGCCAGCAGCCAACCCGTTAGGGGCGATTCCTGGGAGCTGTTTTTT
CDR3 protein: CASSQPVRGDSWELFF

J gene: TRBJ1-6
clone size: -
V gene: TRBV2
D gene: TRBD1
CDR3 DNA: TGTGCCAGCAGTGATGGGACAGCGTATTCCCTCCACTTT
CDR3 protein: CASSDGTAYSLHF

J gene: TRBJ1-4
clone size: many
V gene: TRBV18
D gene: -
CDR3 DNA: TGTGCCAGCTCACGCGGACAGCTTAATGAAAAACTGTTTTTT
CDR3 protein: CASSRGQLNEKLFF

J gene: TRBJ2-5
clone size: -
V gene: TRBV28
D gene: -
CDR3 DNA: TGTGCCAGCAGTCCAGCTGGGACCGAAAACCAAGAGACCCAGTACTTC
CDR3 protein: CASSPAGTENQETQYF

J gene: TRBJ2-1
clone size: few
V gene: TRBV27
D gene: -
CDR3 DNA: TGTGCCAGCTTACGGGGCGATGAGCAGTTCTTC
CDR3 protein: CASLRGDEQFF

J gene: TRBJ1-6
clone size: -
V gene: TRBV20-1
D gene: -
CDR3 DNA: TGCAGTGCTGAGAGGGAGTCCTCACCCCTCCACTTT
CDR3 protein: CSAERESSPLHF

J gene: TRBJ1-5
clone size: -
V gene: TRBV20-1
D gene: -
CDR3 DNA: TGCAGTGCTAGAGCTGTACCGGGCAATCAGCCCCAGCATTTT
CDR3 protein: CSARAVPGNQPQHF

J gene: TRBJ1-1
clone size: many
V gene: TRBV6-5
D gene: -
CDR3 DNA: TGTGCCAGCAGTTACGGGGAGGGAACTGAAGCTTTCTTT
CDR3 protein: CASSYGEGTEAFF

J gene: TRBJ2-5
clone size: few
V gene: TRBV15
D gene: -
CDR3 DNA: TGTGCCACCAGCAGAGATCTTAGCAGCCAAGAGACCCAGTACTTC
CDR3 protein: CATSRDLSSQETQYF

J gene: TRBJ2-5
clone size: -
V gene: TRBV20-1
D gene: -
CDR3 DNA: TGCAGTGCTACTAGGAATCTGGCCCTAAGGGAAGAGACCCAGTACTTC
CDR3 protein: CSATRNLALREETQYF

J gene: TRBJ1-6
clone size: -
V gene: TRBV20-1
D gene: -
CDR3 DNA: TGCAGCTCCGCGGTTAATTCACCCCTCCACTTT
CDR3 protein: CSSAVNSPLHF